Following are 9 T cell receptor beta chains from one sample sequenced in a study of cytomegalovirus exposure and HLA in healthy donors. TCRdb keeps only in-frame clones here, not all; method: immunoSEQ multiplex PCR. The data show roughly 220,000 clones, about 93% seen once. Material for sequencing was PBMCs. The receptors derive from a woman between 18 and 30 years old in good health and CMV-seronegative.

The chain is built from TRBV5-5 and TRBJ1-4; D is unclear. V shed 0 bases and J shed 8 bases, with 11 bases lying between them. Germline CDR1 is SGHKS and CDR2 is YYEKEE (reference sequence). The CDR3 is 14 residues long. The CDR3, as DNA: TGTGCCAGCAGCTTGGGGCGGTTGAACGAAAAACTGTTTTTT. This encodes CASSLGRLNEKLFF. Drawing the rest from reference TRBV5-5 and TRBJ1-4, the complete variable domain is DAGVTQSPTHLIKTRGQQVTLRCSPISGHKSVSWYQQVLGQGPQFIFQYYEKEERGRGNFPDRFSARQFPNYSSELNVNALLLGDSALYLCASSLGRLNEKLFFGSGTQLSVL.

This chain joins TRBV30 and TRBJ1-1, with D perhaps TRBD1 (6 bases). The CDR3 loop spans 15 amino acids. V dropped 2 bases and J dropped 0 bases, with 13 bases sitting between them. CDR1 is GTSNPN and CDR2 is SVGIG in the germline V gene (reference sequence). The CDR3: CAWSTRGQMNTEAFF. CDR3 sequence (DNA): TGTGCCTGGAGTACTAGAGGACAGATGAACACTGAAGCTTTCTTT.

V gene TRBV11-3 combines with J gene TRBJ2-2, with D tentatively TRBD2 (6 bases). V was trimmed by 2 bases and J by 4 bases, leaving 11 bases between them. In germline, CDR1 is SGHNT, CDR2 YENEEA. This CDR3 region has 15 residues. Here the CDR3 DNA reads TGTGCCAGCAGCTTATATGAACTAGCCACCGGGGAGCTGTTTTTT. Protein sequence: CASSLYELATGELFF.

The chain joins TRBV27 to TRBJ1-6; D might be TRBD1 (5 bases). The germline gives CDR1 MNHEY, CDR2 SMNVEV (reference sequence). This CDR3 region has 16 residues. Trimming removed 0 bases at V and 7 bases at J, with 13 bases between. Here the CDR3 DNA reads TGTGCCAGCAGTTTATCACGCGGGGGACGGAATTCACCCCTCCACTTT. Translated: CASSLSRGGRNSPLHF.

The genes are TRBV5-1 and TRBJ2-7; TRBD2 agrees at 9 bases. Germline loops: CDR1 SGHRS, CDR2 YFSETQ. V lost 0 bases to trimming and J lost 6 bases; unmatched junction nucleotides: 13. This CDR3 has 17 amino acids. CDR3 loop: CASSLVGGGRAPFEQYF. CDR3 sequence (DNA): TGCGCCAGCAGCTTGGTAGGGGGCGGGAGGGCCCCCTTCGAGCAGTACTTC.

This chain links TRBV27 with TRBJ2-1, with 11 bases matching TRBD2. This CDR3 has 16 amino acids. Germline V gene data show CDR1 as MNHEY and CDR2 as SMNVEV (reference sequence). The V segment lost 5 bases and the J segment 7 bases; nucleotides outside the gene matches: 10. As DNA, the CDR3 is TGTGCCAGCAGTCCTCTACTAGCGGGAGTGAATAATGAGCAGTTCTTC. Its protein product is CASSPLLAGVNNEQFF.

The chain couples TRBV2 to TRBJ1-5, with D perhaps matching TRBD1 (6 bases). The CDR3 spans 16 residues. Germline CDR1 SNHLY, CDR2 FYNNEI. Deletions cut 6 bases from V and 5 bases from J, with 20 bases between. The CDR3 is CASSALFRTVYQPQHF. CDR3 DNA: TGTGCCAGCAGCGCATTATTTAGGACAGTATATCAGCCCCAGCATTTT.

J is TRBJ1-1 and V is TRBV18; D is undetermined. The CDR3 loop spans 13 amino acids. Trimming pared 3 bases from V and 8 bases from J, leaving 13 bases between. Germline CDR1 is KGHSH and CDR2 is LQKENI. CDR3 in DNA: TGTGCCAGCTCACCCTTTGCGGGCGGCGAAGCTTTCTTT. The encoded protein is CASSPFAGGEAFF.

The chain couples TRBV20-1 to TRBJ2-7, with D unclear. The V end was cut by 3 bases, the J end by 7 bases, with 7 bases between. There are 10 residues in the CDR3. CDR1 and CDR2 (germline): DFQATT, SNEGSKA (reference sequence). CDR3 amino acids: CSARFGEQYF. CDR3 bases: TGCAGTGCTAGGTTCGGGGAGCAGTACTTC.